This T cell receptor beta chain was profiled in a study of blood T cell repertoires in COVID-19 (dated by TCRdb to about 2020). Background on the whole study: Collaborator samples came from the United States, Italy and Spain and covered acute and convalescent phases of COVID-19. Where available, HLA class I and class II types were taken from metadata supplied by the sample provider and were not determined by assay-based typing. The repertoires were released in a freely available public database intended as a resource for research on the immune response to SARS-CoV-2. The material from the prospective study consisted of cDNA or gDNA derived from T cells, B-cell-depleted T cells, or PBMCs. Deeply sampled blood TCRbeta repertoires from subjects exposed to, actively infected with, or recovered from COVID-19 were included in the dataset. Samples were obtained from the ongoing ImmuneRACE study (first 160 participants) and from 1,254 subjects provided by 6 global collaborators. A de-identified subject ID, COVID-19 status, age in years and sex were almost always included in the sample metadata. The study at large found these results: Clinical and demographic metadata were provided uncurated, with the amount varying by source and participant.

Notes on this clone: What antigen it recognizes has not been identified. Base-call qualities are not available, and no considerably larger clone is one nucleotide away.

TCRbeta CDR3 regions were amplified from genomic DNA by means of the immunoSEQ Assay, a bias-controlled multiplex PCR. The study's processing was this. Within the assay, amplification of reference gene primers was used to estimate how many nucleated cells each sample contained. Sequence reads were collapsed and filtered to measure the absolute abundance of every unique TCRbeta CDR3 rearrangement. For each sample, productive Simpson clonality was calculated as the square root of Simpson's diversity index over productive rearrangements. This immuneACCESS table, as held by TCRdb, lists in-frame sequences with V and J called but not all clones. Of the missing ones, under half trace to an unresolved V gene in checked studies; the others have no known cause. The DNA gave D and trimming, while V, J and clone size come from that table. Counted in this sample were about 140,000 clones; about four fifths of them appeared once. Together, the top ten hold 5.5% to 8% of the sample.

Whole blood was collected in K2EDTA tubes by collaborating institutions according to the institutions' own protocols. Collaborator samples were shipped for TCRbeta analysis as frozen whole blood, isolated PBMCs, or DNA extracted from either sample type. This clonotype originated in a human donor in a cohort sampled during active COVID-19. The sample was peripheral blood.

The nucleotide sequence reads TGTGCCACCAGTCTGTCCCCGGACACTGAAGCTTTCTTT. Translated, this is CATSLSPDTEAFF. The chain is made from TRBV24-1 and TRBJ1-1; no D gene call is confident. Cut back by 6 bases and 3 bases, the V and J ends lie 10 bases apart. The CDR3, cysteine through phenylalanine, is 13 amino acids long. The kept DNA is CDR3 alone, 39 bases in frame from the first base. Reading the germline V gene gives CDR1 KGHDR and CDR2 SFDVKD.